This passage covers 27 T cell receptor beta chains from one sample sequenced in a study of T-cell reconstitution after alpha-beta-depleted transplantation in children. Unique molecular identifiers featured in how the TCRbeta library was prepared. Via MiXCR, TCRdb re-called the PCR reads, giving one row per CDR3 protein. The repertoire has 300,000 to 400,000 distinct CDR3 sequences, 15% to 20% of them found once; the top ten carry around 43%. The sample was PBMCs, mostly from graft donor cells, taken 360 days after TCRalphabeta/CD19-depleted stem cell transplant. Source of these receptors: a male patient under 10 years old who had a stem cell transplant for acute lymphoblastic leukemia, so the T cells may come from the graft donor.

V and J are TRBV12-3 or TRBV12-4 and TRBJ1-1; D gene ambiguous. CDR3 length: 11 residues. Trimming took off 6 bases at V and 7 bases at J, with 9 bases between the two ends. The CDR3 DNA sequence: TGTGCCAGCAGGTTGGTTGATGAAGCTTTCTTT. As protein: CASRLVDEAFF.

In its sample, this clonotype was seen a few times. V and J are TRBV7-8 and TRBJ2-7; D is unresolved. The germline V gene has CDR1 SGHVS and CDR2 FQNEAQ. The germline V and J ends were trimmed by 3 bases and 1 base, with 13 bases remaining between them. The CDR3 totals 15 residues. CDR3 region: CASSFPNDFSYEQYF. The DNA of the CDR3 is TGTGCCAGCAGCTTCCCCAACGACTTTTCCTACGAGCAGTACTTC.

This clonotype appeared a few times. The chain uses TRBV12-3 or TRBV12-4 and TRBJ2-5, with 7 bases fitting TRBD1. This CDR3 comprises 14 residues. Losses at the gene ends were 3 bases for V and 4 bases for J; bases not matched to a gene: 5. CDR3 coding DNA: TGTGCCAGCAGTTTGACAGGGCCGCGAGAGACCCAGTACTTC. Its translation: CASSLTGPRETQYF.

Many counts were recorded for this clonotype. This chain links TRBV19 with TRBJ1-1, with unresolved D. Germline CDR1 and CDR2: LNHDA and SQIVND (reference sequence). This CDR3 has 12 amino acids. Trimming left V 4 bases short and J 5 bases short, with 8 bases between. CDR3 bases: TGTGCCAGTAGTAGGGTTGGGACTGAAGCTTTCTTT. Translation: CASSRVGTEAFF.

The genes are TRBV7-9 and TRBJ2-1; D gene ambiguous. CDR1 and CDR2 from the germline V gene are SEHNR and FQNEAQ (reference sequence). The CDR3 length is 14 residues. Trimming took off 5 bases at V and 5 bases at J, with 13 bases between the two ends. As DNA, the CDR3 is TGTGCCAGCAGCAGATGGACGAAAAACAATGAGCAGTTCTTC. This gives the protein CASSRWTKNNEQFF.

This clonotype showed up many times. J is TRBJ2-1 and V is TRBV5-1, with 10 bases fitting TRBD1. Germline V gene sequence: CDR1 SGHRS, CDR2 YFSETQ. V shed 6 bases, J shed 0 bases, and the junction held 15 bases outside the gene matches. The CDR3 consists of 19 residues. The CDR3 loop reads CASKPSGTGVLSSYNEQFF. CDR3 sequence (DNA): TGCGCCAGCAAGCCGTCCGGGACAGGGGTGTTGAGCTCCTACAATGAGCAGTTCTTC.

A few counts support this clonotype. The rearrangement links TRBV6-1 to TRBJ2-7; 9 bases match TRBD1. CDR1 MNHNS and CDR2 SASEGT come from the germline V gene. This CDR3 comprises 18 residues. Losses at the gene ends were 3 bases for V and 0 bases for J; bases not matched to a gene: 12. CDR3 nucleotide sequence: TGTGCCAGCAGTGACCGGGACAGGGCCTCTCCAAGCTCCTACGAGCAGTACTTC. Protein sequence: CASSDRDRASPSSYEQYF.

This clonotype was counted a few times. The gene calls are TRBV10-1 and TRBJ2-3; TRBD2 agrees at 8 bases. The CDR3 runs 14 residues. V trimming: 3 bases; J trimming: 8 bases; junction bases outside the gene matches: 7. Germline CDR1 WNHNN, CDR2 SYGVQD (reference sequence). CDR3 sequence (DNA): TGCGCCAGCAGTGAAACGGGAGGGCCAGGTACGCAGTATTTT. Residues: CASSETGGPGTQYF.

V is TRBV10-3 and J is TRBJ2-3; D gene ambiguous. The CDR3 runs to 15 residues. Germline V gene sequence: CDR1 ENHRY, CDR2 SYGVKD. Trimming pared 2 bases from V and 2 bases from J, leaving 11 bases between. Written as DNA, the CDR3 is TGTGCCATCAGTGAGGGGGTGGTGAACACAGATACGCAGTATTTT. Its protein is CAISEGVVNTDTQYF.

The J gene is TRBJ1-1, the V gene TRBV11-2; 8 positions match TRBD1. This CDR3 region has 16 residues. V dropped 4 bases and J dropped 0; count of bases not matched to a gene: 7. Germline CDR1 SGHAT, CDR2 FQNNGV. CDR3 DNA sequence: TGTGCCAGCAGCTCCCCTGGGGACAGGTTGAACACTGAAGCTTTCTTT. It yields the protein CASSSPGDRLNTEAFF.

V gene TRBV7-2 combines with J gene TRBJ2-1; 8 bases match TRBD1. In germline, CDR1 is SGHTA, CDR2 FQGNSA. Unmatched junction bases numbered 8, after V lost 3 bases and J lost 7 bases. CDR3 length: 15 residues. The CDR3 protein is CASSFGTGRGNEQFF. CDR3 sequence (DNA): TGTGCCAGCAGCTTTGGGACAGGCCGGGGGAATGAGCAGTTCTTC.

This clonotype has only a few counts. The chain recombines TRBV29-1 with TRBJ1-1, with D tentatively TRBD1 (5 bases). Germline CDR1 is SQVTM and CDR2 is ANQGSEA. This CDR3 has 15 residues. With 3 bases removed from V and 3 bases from J, the gap between germline ends came to 17 bases. For the CDR3, the DNA is TGCAGCGTTGATGCCAGGGACCGATCTGACACTGAAGCTTTCTTT. Translating gives CSVDARDRSDTEAFF.

V is TRBV2 and J is TRBJ2-7, with a tentative D call TRBD2 (6 bases). This CDR3 spans 13 amino acids. The V end was cut by 6 bases, the J end by 8 bases, with 17 bases between. Germline V gene lookup returns CDR1 SNHLY and CDR2 FYNNEI. The CDR3 bases are TGTGCCAGCAGCGGGACTCCCGGCGGGAAGCAGTACTTC. This translates into CASSGTPGGKQYF.

The rearrangement joins TRBV7-2 to TRBJ1-4, with no clear D. CDR3 size: 11 residues. The V gene's germline CDR1 is SGHTA and CDR2 FQGNSA. The V end was cut by 5 bases, the J end by 8 bases, with 6 bases between. The CDR3 reads CASSHGEKLFF. The CDR3, as DNA: TGTGCCAGCAGCCACGGGGAAAAACTGTTTTTT.

This clonotype has ten or more counts. The chain carries TRBV12-3 or TRBV12-4 and TRBJ2-7; a possible D gene is TRBD2 (6 bases). V dropped 5 bases and J dropped 1 base, with 18 bases sitting between them. This CDR3 is 16 amino acids long. The CDR3 sequence: CASSTRLSGRSYEQYF. CDR3 DNA: TGTGCCAGCAGTACCCGACTTTCCGGGAGATCCTACGAGCAGTACTTC.

The sample holds a few counts of this clonotype. Here the CDR3 reads CASSEFGTETQYF. The CDR3 DNA reads TGTGCCAGCAGTGAATTTGGTACAGAGACCCAGTACTTC. The V call is TRBV6-1, the J call TRBJ2-5; D call uncertain. The germline V and J ends were trimmed by 2 bases and 4 bases, with 8 bases remaining between them. There are 13 residues in the CDR3. Germline assignment: CDR1 MNHNS and CDR2 SASEGT.

This clonotype was counted only a few times. This rearrangement joins TRBV7-9 to TRBJ1-5; 8 bases agree with TRBD1. Trimming removed 4 bases from V and 6 bases from J; junction bases left unmatched: 8. The CDR3 runs to 15 residues. CDR1 SEHNR and CDR2 FQNEAQ come from the germline V gene (reference sequence). The CDR3 DNA is TGTGCCAGCAGCTCACTGACAGGGGTTGCTCAGCCCCAGCATTTT. It codes for CASSSLTGVAQPQHF.

The CDR3 DNA reads as TGCGCCAGCAGCCAAGAGGCGGACAGGAGTGGGGGCACTGAAGCTTTCTTT. Protein: CASSQEADRSGGTEAFF. The chain joins TRBV4-1 to TRBJ1-1, with TRBD1 matching 7 bases. Germline assignment: CDR1 MGHRA and CDR2 YSYEKL. V shed 0 bases and J 4 bases; nucleotides not matched to a gene: 11. The CDR3 loop spans 17 amino acids.

This clonotype was counted a few times. The chain uses TRBV11-2 and TRBJ2-1; D is unresolved. V was clipped by 1 base and J by 10 bases, with 11 bases between them. Germline loops: CDR1 SGHAT, CDR2 FQNNGV. This CDR3 has 13 residues. The DNA of the CDR3 is TGTGCCAGCAGCTTAGTAGGATCGCTCGAGCAGTTCTTC. Its translation: CASSLVGSLEQFF.

The gene calls are TRBV10-3 and TRBJ2-1; TRBD2 agrees at 10 bases. CDR1 is ENHRY, CDR2 SYGVKD, per germline. This CDR3 is built from 18 residues. The trim removed 4 bases at V and 1 base at J, leaving 10 bases unmatched. DNA for the CDR3: TGTGCCATCAGTGGCGGGGGTCTAGCGGGGGTATCCTACAATGAGCAGTTCTTC. It encodes CAISGGGLAGVSYNEQFF.

CDR3 DNA: TGCGCCAGCAGCTCCGGGGCGGGAGCTTTCAATGAGCAGTTCTTC. This codes for CASSSGAGAFNEQFF. This rearrangement joins TRBV5-1 to TRBJ2-1; 7 bases match TRBD2. Germline V lookup: CDR1 SGHRS, CDR2 YFSETQ. V lost 3 bases to trimming and J lost 6 bases; unmatched junction nucleotides: 9. This CDR3 spans 15 amino acids.

The rearrangement links TRBV2 to TRBJ2-1; 10 positions match TRBD2. V lost 11 bases and J lost 0; bases outside the gene matches: 16. In germline, CDR1 is SNHLY, CDR2 FYNNEI. CDR3 size: 18 residues. CDR3 bases: TGTGCCTTCAGTTGGGCTAGCGGGAGTTCTTACTCCTACAATGAGCAGTTCTTC. It is translated as CAFSWASGSSYSYNEQFF.

This clonotype was counted a few times. The rearrangement uses TRBV29-1 and TRBJ2-3; 8 bases agree with TRBD2. CDR3 length: 16 residues. V dropped 7 bases and J dropped 1; count of bases not matched to a gene: 13. From germline, CDR1 is SQVTM and CDR2 ANQGSEA. The CDR3 spells CSAINRRGLGTDTQYF. CDR3 in DNA: TGCAGCGCCATCAACCGCCGGGGACTAGGCACAGATACGCAGTATTTT.

This chain uses TRBV28 with TRBJ1-4; D uncertain. The CDR3 is 14 residues long. The V end lost 6 bases, the J end lost 2 bases, and 10 bases lay between the germline ends. Germline lookup yields CDR1 MDHEN and CDR2 SYDVKM. The CDR3 reads CASRPPGTNEKLFF. The CDR3 DNA follows: TGTGCCAGCAGGCCCCCGGGGACTAATGAAAAACTGTTTTTT. Combining the CDR3 with reference TRBV28 and TRBJ1-4 gives the whole variable domain DVKVTQSSRYLVKRTGEKVFLECVQDMDHENMFWYRQDPGLGLRLIYFSYDVKMKEKGDIPEGYSVSREKKERFSLILESASTNQTSMYLCASRPPGTNEKLFFGSGTQLSVL.

A single count supports this clonotype. This rearrangement joins TRBV10-3 to TRBJ2-1; D is unresolved. Trimming removed 2 bases at V and 10 bases at J, with 6 bases between. The germline CDR1 and CDR2 sequences are ENHRY and SYGVKD. This CDR3 is 11 amino acids long. CDR3 coding DNA: TGTGCCATCAGTGAGAGGGCAGAGCAGTTCTTC. Amino acid sequence: CAISERAEQFF.

A few counts support this clonotype. V usage is TRBV6-5 and J usage is TRBJ1-3, with D unclear. Germline V gene lookup returns CDR1 MNHEY and CDR2 SVGAGI. This CDR3 region has 14 residues. Trimming cost V 2 bases and J 2 bases, with 7 bases left between them. In DNA form, the CDR3 reads TGTGCCAGCAGTTACGGGCGGGCTGGAAACACCATATATTTT. This encodes CASSYGRAGNTIYF.

About this clonotype: A much larger clonotype is one base distant, so this may be a read error. The chain has TRBV6-2 or TRBV6-3 and TRBJ2-5, with D hard to call. Trimming shortened V by 2 bases and J by 4 bases, and 2 bases separated the two germline ends. CDR3 size: 11 residues. The germline CDR1 and CDR2 sequences are MNHEY and SVGEGT. CDR3 nucleotide sequence: TGTGCCAGCAGTTACCCAGAGACCCAGTACTTC. It codes for CASSYPETQYF.